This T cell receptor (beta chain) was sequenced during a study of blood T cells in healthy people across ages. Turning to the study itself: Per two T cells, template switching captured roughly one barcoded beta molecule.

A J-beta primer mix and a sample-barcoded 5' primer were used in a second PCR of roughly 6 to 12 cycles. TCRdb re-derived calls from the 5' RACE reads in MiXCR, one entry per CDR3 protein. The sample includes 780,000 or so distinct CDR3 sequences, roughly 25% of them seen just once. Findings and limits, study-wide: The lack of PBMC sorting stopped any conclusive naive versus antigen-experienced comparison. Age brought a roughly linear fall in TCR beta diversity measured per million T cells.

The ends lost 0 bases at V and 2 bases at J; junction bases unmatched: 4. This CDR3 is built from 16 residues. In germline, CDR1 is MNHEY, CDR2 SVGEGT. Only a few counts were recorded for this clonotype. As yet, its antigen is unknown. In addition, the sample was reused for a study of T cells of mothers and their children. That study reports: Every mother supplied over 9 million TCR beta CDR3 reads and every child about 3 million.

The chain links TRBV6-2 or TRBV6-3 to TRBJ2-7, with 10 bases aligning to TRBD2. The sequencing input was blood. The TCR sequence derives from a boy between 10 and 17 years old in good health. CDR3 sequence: CASSYSGTSAPYEQYF. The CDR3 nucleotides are TGTGCCAGCAGTTACTCGGGGACTAGCGCGCCCTACGAGCAGTACTTC.